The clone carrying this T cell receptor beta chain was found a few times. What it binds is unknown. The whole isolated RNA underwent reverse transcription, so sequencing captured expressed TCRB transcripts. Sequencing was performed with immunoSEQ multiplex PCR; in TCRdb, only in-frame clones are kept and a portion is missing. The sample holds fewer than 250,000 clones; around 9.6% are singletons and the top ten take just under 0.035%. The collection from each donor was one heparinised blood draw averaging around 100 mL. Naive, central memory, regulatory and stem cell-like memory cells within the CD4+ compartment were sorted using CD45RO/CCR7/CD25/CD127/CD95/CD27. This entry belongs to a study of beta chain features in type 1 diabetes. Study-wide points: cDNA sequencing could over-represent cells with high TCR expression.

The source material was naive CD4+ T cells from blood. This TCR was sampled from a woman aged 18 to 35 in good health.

CDR3: CASSGGGQGNEQYF. The CDR3 DNA follows: TGCGCCAGCAGCGGTGGGGGACAGGGGAACGAGCAGTACTTC. V is TRBV5-1 and J is TRBJ2-7; 10 bases line up with TRBD1. Germline CDR1 and CDR2: SGHRS and YFSETQ. With 4 bases clipped from V and 5 bases from J, the junction kept 6 bases outside the gene matches. This CDR3 is built from 14 residues.